This T cell receptor beta chain was recorded in a study of PD-L1 blockade in urothelial cancer. The study's findings and limits: Survival was better when pretreatment blood TCR clonality fell below the median.

About this clone: Its specificity is not known.

Time point meaning: pretreatment peripheral blood. Profiled with immunoSEQ multiplex PCR; TCRdb holds only in-frame clones, not every one. The table shows tens of thousands of clones, with 84% occurring only once. This TCR derives from a man aged 55 to 70 with urothelial cancer. The sample here was PBMCs, taken around atezolizumab (anti-PD-L1) treatment.

CDR3 in DNA: TGTGCCAGCAGCAGACAGGGACAGTCTTTTGGAAACACCATATATTTT. This gives the protein CASSRQGQSFGNTIYF. The chain joins TRBV9 to TRBJ1-3; TRBD1 matches at 7 bases. From germline, CDR1 is SGDLS and CDR2 YYNGEE. The CDR3 extends over 16 amino acids. The junction had 10 bases not matched to a gene; V was cut back by 4 bases and J by 3 bases.